This T cell receptor (beta chain) was captured in a study of regulatory T cells in long-lasting Graves disease. Study details: Persistence in Graves' disease required over 5 years of antithyroid drugs plus positive TSH receptor antibodies. Regarding the study as a whole: The study found persistent patients shared more public clonotypes (about 3,000) than new patients (approximately 870).

This clonotype was seen only a few times. Its antigen is still unknown. CDR3 size: 15 residues. Per the germline V gene, CDR1 is SGHTA and CDR2 is FQGNSA. V was cut by 3 bases and J by 4 bases, with 16 bases left in between. Time point noted: persistent/refractory GD, antithyroid drugs over 5 years with positive TRAb. Generation of the TCR library employed RNA extracted from PBMCs. As a group, patients came from one endocrinology department in Xi'an, China. To make TCR beta libraries, researchers used iRepertoire HTBI primers and Arm-PCR of CDR3 regions. TCRdb fed the multiplex PCR reads into MiXCR, producing one record per CDR3 protein. The data hold a few hundred thousand distinct CDR3 sequences, with less than 30% observed a single time.

This TCR came from a woman aged 40 to 50 with Graves disease. Material: peripheral blood mononuclear cells (PBMCs), obtained when the disease was refractory, from a patient treated with antithyroid drugs. The chain employs TRBV7-2 and TRBJ2-7; no clear D. CDR3 nucleotide sequence: TGTGCCAGCAGCTTTGGGCGGTGGCTCTTTTACGAGCAGTACTTC. Translated, it gives CASSFGRWLFYEQYF.